This T cell receptor (beta chain) was documented in a study of neurological immune-mediated disorders. This clonotype was detected ten times or more. Time point denoted: technical triplicate 3. PBMCs stored at -80 C, numbering 2 million, were the origin of the unsorted libraries. A single record per CDR3 protein comes from TCRdb applying MiXCR to the 5' RACE reads. This sample yields approximately 40,000 distinct CDR3 sequences, of which roughly 21% are seen a single time; about 4.5% belongs to the top ten. Sequencing input: PBMCs. The TCR comes from a man in his 60s with HTLV-1-associated myelopathy (HAM/TSP).

This chain's CDR3 is CSAAGDTQYF. The CDR3 bases are TGCAGCGCCGCGGGAGATACGCAGTATTTT. The chain joins TRBV29-1 to TRBJ2-3, with D possibly being TRBD2 (5 bases). Trimming left V 7 bases short and J 5 bases short, with 7 bases between. CDR3 size: 10 residues. In germline, CDR1 is SQVTM, CDR2 ANQGSEA.